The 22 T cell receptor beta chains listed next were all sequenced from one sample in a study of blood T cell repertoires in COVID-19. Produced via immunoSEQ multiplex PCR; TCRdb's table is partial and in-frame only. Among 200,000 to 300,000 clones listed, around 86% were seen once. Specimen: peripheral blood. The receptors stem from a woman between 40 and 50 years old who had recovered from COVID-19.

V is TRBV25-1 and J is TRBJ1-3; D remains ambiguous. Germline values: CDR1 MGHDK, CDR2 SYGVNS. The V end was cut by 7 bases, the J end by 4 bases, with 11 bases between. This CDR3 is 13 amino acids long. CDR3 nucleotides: TGTGCCAGCAAGCCCTTCGGGGGAAACACCATATATTTT. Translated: CASKPFGGNTIYF.

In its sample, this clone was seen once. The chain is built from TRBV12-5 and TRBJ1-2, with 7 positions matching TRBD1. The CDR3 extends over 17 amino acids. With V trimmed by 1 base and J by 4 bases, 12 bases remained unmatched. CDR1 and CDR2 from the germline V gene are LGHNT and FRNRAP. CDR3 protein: CASGLEPPGRGSYGYTF. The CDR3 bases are TGTGCTAGTGGTTTGGAGCCTCCGGGCAGGGGGTCCTATGGCTACACCTTC.

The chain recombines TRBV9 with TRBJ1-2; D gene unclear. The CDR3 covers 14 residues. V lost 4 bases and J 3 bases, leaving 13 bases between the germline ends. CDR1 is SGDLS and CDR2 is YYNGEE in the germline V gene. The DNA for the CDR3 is TGTGCCAGCAGCCGTCGGCCGGAGGACTATGGCTACACCTTC. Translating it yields CASSRRPEDYGYTF. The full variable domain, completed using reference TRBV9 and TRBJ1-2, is DSGVTQTPKHLITATGQRVTLRCSPRSGDLSVYWYQQSLDQGLQFLIQYYNGEERAKGNILERFSAQQFPDLHSELNLSSLELGDSALYFCASSRRPEDYGYTFGSGTRLTVV.

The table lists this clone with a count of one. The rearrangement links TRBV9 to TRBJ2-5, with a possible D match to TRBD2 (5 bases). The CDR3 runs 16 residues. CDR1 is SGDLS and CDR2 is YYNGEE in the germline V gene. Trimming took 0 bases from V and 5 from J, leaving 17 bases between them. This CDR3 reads CASSVGRAGLGETQYF. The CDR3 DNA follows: TGTGCCAGCAGCGTAGGCCGGGCGGGCCTAGGGGAGACCCAGTACTTC.

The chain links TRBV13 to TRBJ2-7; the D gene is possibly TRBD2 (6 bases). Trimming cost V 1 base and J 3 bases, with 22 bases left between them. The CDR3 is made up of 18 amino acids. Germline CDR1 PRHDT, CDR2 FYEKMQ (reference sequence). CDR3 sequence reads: CASSLAALGGGLDYEQYF. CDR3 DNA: TGTGCCAGCAGCTTAGCCGCCCTGGGGGGAGGTTTGGACTACGAGCAGTACTTC.

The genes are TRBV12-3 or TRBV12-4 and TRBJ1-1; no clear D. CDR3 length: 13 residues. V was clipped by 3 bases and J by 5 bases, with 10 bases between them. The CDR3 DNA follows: TGTGCCAGCAGTTTGCGGGGATATACTGAAGCTTTCTTT. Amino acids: CASSLRGYTEAFF.

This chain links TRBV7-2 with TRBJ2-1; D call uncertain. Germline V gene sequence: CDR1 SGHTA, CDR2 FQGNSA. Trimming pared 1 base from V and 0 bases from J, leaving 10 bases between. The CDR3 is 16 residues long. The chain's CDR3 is CASSLGRSSSYNEQFF. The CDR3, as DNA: TGTGCCAGCAGCTTAGGCAGGTCCAGCTCCTACAATGAGCAGTTCTTC.

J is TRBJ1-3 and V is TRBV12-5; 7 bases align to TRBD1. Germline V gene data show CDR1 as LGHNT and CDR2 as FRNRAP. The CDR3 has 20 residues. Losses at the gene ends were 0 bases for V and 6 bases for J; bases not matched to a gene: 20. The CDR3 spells CASGLVPTGDRGHSANTIYF. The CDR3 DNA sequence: TGTGCTAGTGGTTTGGTCCCCACCGGGGACAGAGGACATTCGGCAAACACCATATATTTT.

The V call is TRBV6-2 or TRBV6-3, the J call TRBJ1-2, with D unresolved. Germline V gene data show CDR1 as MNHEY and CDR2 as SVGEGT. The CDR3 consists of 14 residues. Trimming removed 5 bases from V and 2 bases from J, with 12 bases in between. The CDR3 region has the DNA TGTGCCAGCAGTGAGACCGGGTTCAACTATGGCTACACCTTC. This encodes CASSETGFNYGYTF.

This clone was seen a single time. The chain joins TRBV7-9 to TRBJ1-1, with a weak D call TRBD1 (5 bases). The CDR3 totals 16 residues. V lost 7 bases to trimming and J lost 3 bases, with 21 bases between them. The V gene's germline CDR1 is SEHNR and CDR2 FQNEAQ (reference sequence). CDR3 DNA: TGTGCCAGCACCGAAGGGTCAGGGATGTTGGACACTGAAGCTTTCTTT. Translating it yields CASTEGSGMLDTEAFF. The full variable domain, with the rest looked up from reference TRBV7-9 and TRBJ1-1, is DTGVSQNPRHKITKRGQNVTFRCDPISEHNRLYWYRQTLGQGPEFLTYFQNEAQLEKSRLLSDRFSAERPKGSFSTLEIQRTEQGDSAMYLCASTEGSGMLDTEAFFGQGTRLTVV.

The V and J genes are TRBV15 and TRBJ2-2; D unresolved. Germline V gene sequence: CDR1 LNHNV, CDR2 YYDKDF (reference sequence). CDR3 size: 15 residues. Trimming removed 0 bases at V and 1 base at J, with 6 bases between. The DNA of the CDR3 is TGTGCCACCAGCAGAGACTCCAGGAACACCGGGGAGCTGTTTTTT. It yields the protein CATSRDSRNTGELFF. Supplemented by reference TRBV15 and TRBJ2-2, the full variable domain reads DAMVIQNPRYQVTQFGKPVTLSCSQTLNHNVMYWYQQKSSQAPKLLFHYYDKDFNNEADTPDNFQSRRPNTSFCFLDIRSPGLGDTAMYLCATSRDSRNTGELFFGEGSRLTVL.

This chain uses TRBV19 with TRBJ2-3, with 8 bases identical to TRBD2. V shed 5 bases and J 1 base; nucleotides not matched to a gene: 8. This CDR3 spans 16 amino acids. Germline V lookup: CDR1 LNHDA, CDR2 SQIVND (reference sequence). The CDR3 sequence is CASSPVGRGGTDTQYF. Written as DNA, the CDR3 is TGTGCCAGTAGTCCTGTAGGGCGGGGGGGCACAGATACGCAGTATTTT.

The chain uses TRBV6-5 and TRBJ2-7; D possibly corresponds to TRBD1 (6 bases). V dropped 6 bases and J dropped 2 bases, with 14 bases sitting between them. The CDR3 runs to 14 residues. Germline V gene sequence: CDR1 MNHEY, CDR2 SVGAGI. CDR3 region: CASRRDEGAYEQYF. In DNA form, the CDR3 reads TGTGCCAGCAGAAGGGACGAGGGGGCCTACGAGCAGTACTTC.

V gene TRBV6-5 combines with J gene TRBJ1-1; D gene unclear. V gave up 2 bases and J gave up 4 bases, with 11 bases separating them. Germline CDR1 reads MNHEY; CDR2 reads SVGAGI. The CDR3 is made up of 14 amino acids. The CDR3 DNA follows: TGTGCCAGCAGTTACGGGCCCTCAGGCACTGAAGCTTTCTTT. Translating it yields CASSYGPSGTEAFF.

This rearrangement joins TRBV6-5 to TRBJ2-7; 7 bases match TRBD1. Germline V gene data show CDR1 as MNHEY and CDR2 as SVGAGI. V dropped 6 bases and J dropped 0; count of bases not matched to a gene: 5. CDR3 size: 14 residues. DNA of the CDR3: TGTGCCAGCAGCCCGGACAGGAACTCCTACGAGCAGTACTTC. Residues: CASSPDRNSYEQYF.

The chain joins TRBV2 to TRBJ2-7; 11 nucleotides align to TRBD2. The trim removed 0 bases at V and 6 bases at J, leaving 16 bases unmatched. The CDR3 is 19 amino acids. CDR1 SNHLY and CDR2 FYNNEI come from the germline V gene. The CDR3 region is CASSEAASGGYFWSLEQYF. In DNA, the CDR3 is TGTGCCAGCAGTGAAGCGGCTAGCGGGGGGTACTTCTGGTCCCTCGAGCAGTACTTC.

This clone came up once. CDR3 coding DNA: TGCGCCAGCAGCCAAGGCCGACAGGACACTGAAGCTTTCTTT. Amino acids: CASSQGRQDTEAFF. The chain has TRBV4-3 and TRBJ1-1; perhaps TRBD1 as D (6 bases). The CDR3 loop spans 14 amino acids. V lost 1 base to trimming and J lost 3 bases, with 9 bases between them. Germline loops: CDR1 LGHNA, CDR2 YSLEER.

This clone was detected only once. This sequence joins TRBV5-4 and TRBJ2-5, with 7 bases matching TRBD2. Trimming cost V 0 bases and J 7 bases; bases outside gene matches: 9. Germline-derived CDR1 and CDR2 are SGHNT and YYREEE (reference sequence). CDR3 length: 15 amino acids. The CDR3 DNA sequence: TGTGCCAGCAGCTTGGCCGGGGGGACCGAGGGGACCCAGTACTTC. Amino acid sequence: CASSLAGGTEGTQYF.

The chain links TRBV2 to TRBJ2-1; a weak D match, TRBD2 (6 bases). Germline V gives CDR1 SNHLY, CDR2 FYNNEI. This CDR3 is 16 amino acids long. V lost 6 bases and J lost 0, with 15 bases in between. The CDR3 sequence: CASRAGTSSSYNEQFF. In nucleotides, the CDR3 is TGTGCCAGCAGGGCCGGGACTTCGAGCTCCTACAATGAGCAGTTCTTC.

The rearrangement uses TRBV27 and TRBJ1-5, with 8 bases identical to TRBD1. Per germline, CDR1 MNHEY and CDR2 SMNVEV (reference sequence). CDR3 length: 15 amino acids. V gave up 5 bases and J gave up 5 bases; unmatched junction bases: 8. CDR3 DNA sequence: TGTGCCAGCAGTATTTCCGGGACAGGTTATCAGCCCCAGCATTTT. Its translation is CASSISGTGYQPQHF.

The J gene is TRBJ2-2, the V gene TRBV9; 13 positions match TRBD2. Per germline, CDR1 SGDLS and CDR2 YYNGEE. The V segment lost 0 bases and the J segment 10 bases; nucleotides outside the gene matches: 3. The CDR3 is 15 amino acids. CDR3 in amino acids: CASSVGLAGGPELFF. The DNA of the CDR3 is TGTGCCAGCAGCGTAGGACTAGCGGGGGGTCCGGAGCTGTTTTTT.

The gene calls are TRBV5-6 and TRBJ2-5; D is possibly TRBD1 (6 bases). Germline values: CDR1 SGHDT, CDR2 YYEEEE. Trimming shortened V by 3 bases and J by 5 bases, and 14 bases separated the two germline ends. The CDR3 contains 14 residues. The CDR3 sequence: CASSSTGPGETQYF. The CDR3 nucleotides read TGTGCCAGCAGCTCGACAGGTCCAGGCGAGACCCAGTACTTC.